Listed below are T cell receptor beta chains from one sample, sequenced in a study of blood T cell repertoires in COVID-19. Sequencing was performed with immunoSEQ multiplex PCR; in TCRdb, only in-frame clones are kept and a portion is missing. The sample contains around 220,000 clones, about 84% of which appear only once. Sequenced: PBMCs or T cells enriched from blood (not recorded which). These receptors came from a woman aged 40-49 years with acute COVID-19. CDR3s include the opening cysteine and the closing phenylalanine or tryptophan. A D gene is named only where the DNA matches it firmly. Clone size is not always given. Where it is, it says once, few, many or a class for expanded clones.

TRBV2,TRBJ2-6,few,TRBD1,CASRARQGLEANVLTF,TGTGCCAGCAGAGCTAGACAGGGCCTGGAGGCCAACGTCCTGACTTTC
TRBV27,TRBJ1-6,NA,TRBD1,CASSGRQWGQGVTSSYNSPLHF,TGTGCCAGCAGTGGCCGACAATGGGGACAGGGGGTTACGAGCTCCTATAATTCACCCCTCCACTTT
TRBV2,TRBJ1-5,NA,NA,CASSEGHHSNQPQHF,TGTGCCAGCAGTGAGGGACACCATAGCAATCAGCCCCAGCATTTT
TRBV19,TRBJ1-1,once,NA,CASSIGSAGNEAFF,TGTGCCAGTAGTATCGGGTCCGCGGGGAATGAAGCTTTCTTT
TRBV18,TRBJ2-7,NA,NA,CASSPMVGAGVGEQYF,TGTGCCAGCTCACCAATGGTTGGGGCAGGGGTTGGCGAGCAGTACTTC
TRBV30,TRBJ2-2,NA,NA,CAWSRGTTGELFF,TGTGCCTGGAGTAGGGGCACCACCGGGGAGCTGTTTTTT
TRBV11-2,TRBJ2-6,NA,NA,CASSLERGSGANVLTF,TGTGCCAGCAGCTTAGAGAGAGGGTCTGGGGCCAACGTCCTGACTTTC
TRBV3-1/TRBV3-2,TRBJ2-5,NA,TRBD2,CASSGRGAGAGETQYF,TGTGCCAGCAGCGGTCGGGGAGCGGGGGCCGGGGAGACCCAGTACTTC
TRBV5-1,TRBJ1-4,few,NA,CASSLAGTGEKLFF,TGCGCCAGCAGCTTGGCCGGTACAGGGGAAAAACTGTTTTTT
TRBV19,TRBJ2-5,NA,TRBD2,CASSIWTTSGRNQETQYF,TGTGCCAGTAGTATATGGACCACTAGCGGGAGGAACCAAGAGACCCAGTACTTC
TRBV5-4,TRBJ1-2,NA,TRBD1,CASSQGTDGYTF,TGTGCCAGCAGCCAAGGGACAGACGGCTACACCTTC
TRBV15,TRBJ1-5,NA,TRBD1,CATSRGQANNQPQHF,TGTGCCACCAGTAGGGGACAGGCGAACAATCAGCCCCAGCATTTT
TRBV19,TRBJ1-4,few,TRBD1,CASSVTGGPNEKLFF,TGTGCCAGTAGTGTTACAGGGGGGCCTAATGAAAAACTGTTTTTT
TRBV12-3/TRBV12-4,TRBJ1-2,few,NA,CASGGDNYGYTF,TGTGCCAGCGGGGGCGACAACTATGGCTACACCTTC
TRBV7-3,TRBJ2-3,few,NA,CASSLDGGFADTQYF,TGTGCCAGCAGCTTAGATGGCGGGTTCGCAGATACGCAGTATTTT
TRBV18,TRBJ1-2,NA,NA,CASSHGSNYGYTF,TGTGCCAGCTCACACGGGAGTAACTATGGCTACACCTTC
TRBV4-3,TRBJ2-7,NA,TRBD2,CASSQTSGYEQYF,TGCGCCAGCAGCCAGACTAGCGGCTACGAGCAGTACTTC
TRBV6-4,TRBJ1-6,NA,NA,CASSVTTGSGSPLHF,TGTGCCAGCAGTGTAACAACAGGGTCCGGTTCACCCCTCCACTTT
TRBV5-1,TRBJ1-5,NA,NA,CASSRDAGTQPQHF,TGCGCCAGCAGTCGCGATGCGGGTACTCAGCCCCAGCATTTT
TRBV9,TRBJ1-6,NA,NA,CASSVDAQGMNSPLHF,TGTGCCAGCAGCGTAGATGCCCAGGGTATGAATTCACCCCTCCACTTT
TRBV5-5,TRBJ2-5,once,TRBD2,CASSLAGGLQETQYF,TGTGCCAGCAGCTTAGCGGGGGGCCTCCAAGAGACCCAGTACTTC
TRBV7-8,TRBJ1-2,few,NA,CASSLATAWHGYTF,TGTGCCAGCAGCTTAGCTACCGCCTGGCATGGCTACACCTTC
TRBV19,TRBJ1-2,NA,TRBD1,CASSPYRTGIYGYTF,TGTGCCAGTAGTCCCTACAGGACAGGGATCTATGGCTACACCTTC
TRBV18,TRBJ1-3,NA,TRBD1,CASSPRTGTGSGNTIYF,TGTGCCAGCTCACCACGAACCGGGACAGGATCTGGAAACACCATATATTTT
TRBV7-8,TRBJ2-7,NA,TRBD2,CASTTGGGVYEQYF,TGTGCCAGCACCACGGGGGGGGGCGTCTACGAGCAGTACTTC
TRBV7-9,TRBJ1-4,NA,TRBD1,CASSVDRASSESDSEKLFF,TGTGCCAGCAGCGTGGACAGGGCTTCGTCCGAGTCAGATAGTGAAAAACTGTTTTTT
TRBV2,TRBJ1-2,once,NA,CASSEKQNYGYTF,TGTGCCAGCAGTGAAAAACAGAACTATGGCTACACCTTC
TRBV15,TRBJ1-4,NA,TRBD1,CATTRTGYEKLFF,TGTGCCACCACTAGGACAGGTTATGAAAAACTGTTTTTT
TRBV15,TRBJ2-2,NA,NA,CATSRGLTGELFF,TGTGCCACCAGCAGGGGCCTCACCGGGGAGCTGTTTTTT
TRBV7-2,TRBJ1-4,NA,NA,CASSPRSGEEKLFF,TGTGCCAGCAGCCCCCGATCAGGGGAGGAAAAACTGTTTTTT